These 22 T cell receptor beta chains originate from one sample sequenced in a study of identifying expanded T cells in peripheral blood. Assay used: immunoSEQ multiplex PCR; TCRdb lists only in-frame clones, some missing. Of 90,000 or so clones listed, around 85% were seen once; the top ten hold 5.5% to 6.5%. Sequenced: blood. These receptors were collected from a person between 18 and 75 years old in good health.

V usage is TRBV7-2 and J usage is TRBJ1-1; TRBD1 is a possible D gene (6 bases). V was cut by 3 bases and J by 1 base, with 9 bases left in between. This CDR3 is built from 14 residues. Looked up from germline, CDR1 is SGHTA and CDR2 is FQGNSA. The CDR3 is CASSFGGANTEAFF. CDR3 in DNA: TGTGCCAGCAGCTTTGGGGGCGCGAACACTGAAGCTTTCTTT.

This clone was picked up one time. The chain recombines TRBV5-4 with TRBJ2-3; 12 bases agree with TRBD2. CDR1 and CDR2 (germline): SGHNT, YYREEE (reference sequence). With 2 bases clipped from V and 6 bases from J, the junction kept 7 bases outside the gene matches. CDR3 length: 16 residues. CDR3 sequence (DNA): TGTGCCAGCAGCTTACGGACTAGCGGGGACGGGGATACGCAGTATTTT. Translating it yields CASSLRTSGDGDTQYF.

The table lists this clone with a count of one. V usage is TRBV5-4 and J usage is TRBJ2-3; 10 bases are shared with TRBD2. Germline-derived CDR1 and CDR2 are SGHNT and YYREEE (reference sequence). The V and J ends lost 2 bases and 3 bases, in that order; junction bases with no gene match: 6. The CDR3 has 16 amino acids. CDR3 sequence reads: CASSFLAGGGTDTQYF. In DNA form, the CDR3 reads TGTGCCAGCAGCTTTTTAGCGGGGGGAGGAACAGATACGCAGTATTTT.

The genes are TRBV4-1 and TRBJ2-5; TRBD1 is a possible D gene (5 bases). The germline V gene encodes CDR1 MGHRA and CDR2 YSYEKL. The CDR3 sequence is 14 residues long. Trimming cost V 1 base and J 2 bases, with 8 bases left between them. The CDR3: CASSQGYRQETQYF. The CDR3 DNA sequence: TGCGCCAGCAGCCAAGGTTACAGGCAAGAGACCCAGTACTTC.

The chain joins TRBV5-1 to TRBJ2-2, with D possibly TRBD2 on 5 matching bases. CDR1 is SGHRS, CDR2 YFSETQ, per germline. This CDR3 spans 15 amino acids. V dropped 8 bases and J dropped 4 bases, with 18 bases sitting between them. CDR3 nucleotide sequence: TGCGCCAGTTCTTACACCGACCGGGGCACCGGGGAGCTGTTTTTT. It codes for CASSYTDRGTGELFF.

The CDR3 region is CASSLASSYEQYF. In DNA form, the CDR3 reads TGTGCCAGCAGTTTAGCGAGCTCCTACGAGCAGTACTTC. The chain uses TRBV27 and TRBJ2-7; D gene ambiguous. V shed 2 bases and J shed 0 bases, with 5 bases lying between them. In germline, CDR1 is MNHEY, CDR2 SMNVEV (reference sequence). CDR3 length equals 13 residues.

V is TRBV5-1 and J is TRBJ2-6; D might be TRBD1 (5 bases). Per the germline V gene, CDR1 is SGHRS and CDR2 is YFSETQ. The CDR3 contains 16 residues. The germline V and J ends were trimmed by 5 bases and 1 base, with 13 bases remaining between them. For the CDR3, the DNA is TGCGCCAGCAGGGTTCTCGCAGGGTCTGGGGCCAACGTCCTGACTTTC. Translation: CASRVLAGSGANVLTF.

Details on this clone: A read error may produce the germline difference seen at one junction end. The chain couples TRBV19 to TRBJ1-1, with D possibly TRBD1 on 6 matching bases. The germline V gene has CDR1 LNHDA and CDR2 SQIVND (reference sequence). CDR3 length equals 14 residues. CDR3 nucleotide sequence: TGTGCCAGTTGTATACAGGGAGGAAACACTGAAGCTTTCTTT. This gives the protein CASCIQGGNTEAFF.

CDR3 amino acids: CSVDGLAAYGYTF. The CDR3 bases are TGCAGCGTTGACGGGTTGGCAGCATATGGCTACACCTTC. The rearrangement joins TRBV29-1 to TRBJ1-2; no clear D. The germline CDR1 and CDR2 sequences are SQVTM and ANQGSEA. This CDR3 contains 13 residues. Trimming cost V 3 bases and J 5 bases, with 13 bases left between them.

The DNA of the CDR3 is TGTGCCAGTAATCTGACGCCTTCGCCCATTTCACCCCTCCACTTT. Its protein is CASNLTPSPISPLHF. The V call is TRBV19, the J call TRBJ1-6, with D unclear. The V gene's germline CDR1 is LNHDA and CDR2 SQIVND (reference sequence). The CDR3 length is 15 residues. Trimming removed 7 bases from V and 9 bases from J, with 19 bases in between.

The V gene is TRBV11-2, the J gene TRBJ1-3, with a weak D call TRBD1 (6 bases). This CDR3 contains 15 residues. CDR1 and CDR2 from the germline V gene are SGHAT and FQNNGV. Deletions cut 6 bases from V and 0 bases from J, with 12 bases between. The CDR3 sequence: CASSLGGYSGNTIYF. The CDR3 DNA is TGTGCCAGCAGTCTAGGGGGTTACTCTGGAAACACCATATATTTT. Looking up the rest from reference TRBV11-2 and TRBJ1-3 gives the full variable domain: EAGVAQSPRYKIIEKRQSVAFWCNPISGHATLYWYQQILGQGPKLLIQFQNNGVVDDSQLPKDRFSAERLKGVDSTLKIQPAKLEDSAVYLCASSLGGYSGNTIYFGEGSWLTVV.

The rearrangement links TRBV28 to TRBJ2-1; D is ambiguous. CDR3 length: 11 amino acids. Germline V CDR1 and CDR2: MDHEN, SYDVKM. V was trimmed by 3 bases and J by 6 bases, leaving 3 bases between them. The CDR3 is CASSLGNEQFF. CDR3 bases: TGTGCCAGCAGTTTGGGCAATGAGCAGTTCTTC. Filled out from reference TRBV28 and TRBJ2-1, the complete variable domain reads DVKVTQSSRYLVKRTGEKVFLECVQDMDHENMFWYRQDPGLGLRLIYFSYDVKMKEKGDIPEGYSVSREKKERFSLILESASTNQTSMYLCASSLGNEQFFGPGTRLTVL.

The chain couples TRBV5-5 to TRBJ2-1; 9 bases are shared with TRBD1. Germline CDR1 SGHKS, CDR2 YYEKEE (reference sequence). V was clipped by 4 bases and J by 3 bases; unmatched bases: 5. This CDR3 is built from 15 residues. The CDR3 protein is CASSVGTGHYNEQFF. As DNA, the CDR3 is TGTGCCAGCAGCGTGGGGACAGGGCACTACAATGAGCAGTTCTTC.

This clone was detected only a few times. For the CDR3, the DNA is TGTGCCAGCAGTCCGACAGGGGGCGGCTATGGCTACACCTTC. Its protein is CASSPTGGGYGYTF. The chain links TRBV27 to TRBJ1-2; 10 bases agree with TRBD1. V shed 5 bases and J 4 bases; nucleotides not matched to a gene: 4. CDR1 is MNHEY, CDR2 SMNVEV, per germline (reference sequence). This CDR3 spans 14 amino acids.

The chain couples TRBV10-3 to TRBJ1-2, with 7 bases identical to TRBD1. The CDR3 totals 15 residues. Germline V CDR1 and CDR2: ENHRY, SYGVKD. Trimming at V came to 2 bases and at J to 6 bases, leaving 9 bases not matched to a gene. Written as DNA, the CDR3 is TGTGCCATCAGTGAGGCTTGGGGTAGGGGGCATGGCTACACCTTC. Translated, it gives CAISEAWGRGHGYTF.

The chain recombines TRBV29-1 with TRBJ2-5; TRBD1 matches 11 bases. Germline trimming cut 4 bases from V and 2 bases from J; bases unmatched to any gene: 12. The CDR3 is made up of 17 amino acids. CDR1 is SQVTM, CDR2 ANQGSEA, per germline. This CDR3 is CSVGGQGAHIRQETQYF. CDR3 bases: TGCAGCGTTGGAGGACAGGGGGCTCATATAAGACAAGAGACCCAGTACTTC.

V usage is TRBV12-5 and J usage is TRBJ1-1; D is undetermined. The CDR3 is 16 amino acids. V lost 2 bases and J 1 base, leaving 14 bases between the germline ends. Per germline, CDR1 LGHNT and CDR2 FRNRAP. The CDR3 loop reads CASGLITLGANTEAFF. CDR3 nucleotides: TGTGCTAGTGGTTTGATCACCCTCGGTGCGAACACTGAAGCTTTCTTT.

The chain carries TRBV2 and TRBJ2-1, with D possibly matching TRBD2 (7 bases). Germline-derived CDR1 and CDR2 are SNHLY and FYNNEI. The CDR3 has 18 amino acids. V lost 5 bases and J 7 bases, leaving 27 bases between the germline ends. In DNA, the CDR3 is TGTGCCAGCAGTCCCAGAAGGGGGGGCTCCCCCGGGGGGAATGAGCAGTTCTTC. It translates to CASSPRRGGSPGGNEQFF.

The V call is TRBV5-4, the J call TRBJ1-2, with D maybe TRBD1 (5 bases). The V gene's germline CDR1 is SGHNT and CDR2 YYREEE (reference sequence). This CDR3 contains 12 residues. V was shortened by 1 base and J by 6 bases, with 7 bases between the two germline ends. The CDR3 nucleotides are TGTGCCAGCAGCTTGTGGGGGGATGGCTACACCTTC. Protein: CASSLWGDGYTF.

The chain recombines TRBV6-5 with TRBJ1-2, with D perhaps matching TRBD1 (5 bases). Trimming stripped 2 bases from V and 6 bases from J, with 10 bases between. The CDR3 length is 13 residues. The germline gives CDR1 MNHEY, CDR2 SVGAGI. The CDR3 loop is CASSYGGKDGYTF. The CDR3 DNA sequence: TGTGCCAGCAGTTACGGGGGGAAGGATGGCTACACCTTC.

CDR3 DNA: TGTGCCAGCAGCGCCGACCTACCTGGAGGAGATACGCAGTATTTT. As protein: CASSADLPGGDTQYF. The rearrangement joins TRBV2 to TRBJ2-3; D possibly corresponds to TRBD2 (5 bases). The germline V gene has CDR1 SNHLY and CDR2 FYNNEI. V was shortened by 6 bases and J by 5 bases, with 18 bases between the two germline ends. The CDR3 is 15 amino acids.

V and J are TRBV5-1 and TRBJ1-1; unclear D gene. The CDR3 has 14 residues. Germline V gene lookup returns CDR1 SGHRS and CDR2 YFSETQ. V was trimmed by 3 bases and J by 1 base, leaving 10 bases between them. CDR3 in DNA: TGCGCCAGCAGCTGGCGCGCCGGGAACACTGAAGCTTTCTTT. It translates to CASSWRAGNTEAFF.